Here is one T cell receptor (beta chain) with its context. The antigen remains unidentified. TCRdb reanalysed the PCR reads using MiXCR and keeps one entry per CDR3 protein. The data show approximately 550,000 distinct CDR3 sequences, around 23% seen once. This sample stems from a study of molecular identifiers for immune sequencing clone quantification. General study points: Spiked Jurkat TCR RNA equal to one cell could reportedly be picked out among some 1 million naive cells.

This CDR3 has 18 amino acids. Between the trimmed V and J ends, which lost 4 bases and 0 bases, there was a span of 19 bases. Germline CDR1 reads LNHDA; CDR2 reads SQIVND (reference sequence). This chain joins TRBV19 and TRBJ1-5; the D is unclear. The clonotype comes from a human donor in good health. Some libraries in this study had Jurkat cell RNA spiked in. The material sequenced was naive CD8+ T cells from blood, with Jurkat cell RNA spiked in. This sample's subset: FACS-sorted CD8+CD4-CCR7+CD45RA+ naive T cells. Here the CDR3 reads CASSTAWTALYSNQPQHF. CDR3 DNA: TGTGCCAGTAGTACCGCCTGGACGGCCCTCTATAGCAATCAGCCCCAGCATTTT. Supplemented by reference TRBV19 and TRBJ1-5, the full variable domain reads DGGITQSPKYLFRKEGQNVTLSCEQNLNHDAMYWYRQDPGQGLRLIYYSQIVNDFQKGDIAEGYSVSREKKESFPLTVTSAQKNPTAFYLCASSTAWTALYSNQPQHFGDGTRLSIL.